This T cell receptor (beta chain) was recorded in a study of blood T cell repertoires in COVID-19 (dated by TCRdb to about 2020). General notes on the study: Collaborator samples came from the United States, Italy and Spain and covered acute and convalescent phases of COVID-19. The prospective study material was composed of cDNA or gDNA derived from T cells, B-cell-depleted T cells, or PBMCs. Subjects who had been exposed to COVID-19, were actively infected with it, or had recovered from it provided the deeply sampled blood TCRbeta repertoires that made up the dataset. The repertoires were released in a freely available public database meant as a resource for research on the immune response to SARS-CoV-2. The samples were drawn from two sources: the first 160 participants of the ongoing ImmuneRACE study, and 1,000 to 1,500 subjects contributed by 6 global collaborators. The sample metadata nearly always contained a de-identified subject ID, COVID-19 status, age in years and sex. Where HLA class I and class II types were available, the types were taken from metadata supplied by the sample provider, not from assay-based typing. Here is what the overall study found, with its caveats: The quantity of clinical and demographic metadata differed by source and by participant and was supplied without curation.

As for this clone: What this receptor recognizes is not known. No much larger clone is present one base from it, and per-base qualities are unavailable.

The collaborating institutions used their own protocols to collect whole blood in K2EDTA tubes. For TCRbeta analysis, collaborators shipped samples in one of three forms: frozen whole blood, isolated PBMCs, or DNA extracted from either of those sample types. For this chain, trimming is 2 bases at the V end and 2 bases at the J end, and the number of junction bases without a gene match is 4. The CDR3 starts with the cysteine, ends with the phenylalanine, and has 14 residues. Only the CDR3 portion is preserved as DNA: 42 bases, with reading frame beginning at the first base. CDR1 and CDR2, looked up from the germline V gene (reference sequence), are SGHNT and YYREEE. TCRbeta CDR3 regions were amplified from genomic DNA using the immunoSEQ Assay, a bias-controlled multiplex PCR. The authors' analysis ran thus. The number of nucleated cells in each sample was estimated from the amplification of reference gene primers within the assay. Sequence reads were collapsed and filtered to measure the absolute abundance of every unique TCRbeta CDR3 rearrangement. For each sample, productive Simpson clonality was calculated by taking the square root of Simpson's diversity index across productive rearrangements. Entries here come from immuneACCESS through TCRdb and include only in-frame sequences with V and J called. Some clones fail to appear in such tables; in the studies checked, an unresolved V gene covers under half of the shortfall, and the cause of the remainder is unknown. The DNA gave D and trimming, while V, J and clone size come from that table. The sample has around 160,000 clones on record, about nine tenths of them singletons. The ten largest clonotypes hold about 2% of the sample.

Sequencing used peripheral blood. The chain employs TRBV5-4 and TRBJ2-7; a stretch of 7 junction bases matches TRBD1. The source is a human donor in a cohort sampled during active COVID-19. The CDR3 reads as follows: CASSLSTGAYEQYF. The DNA sequence reads TGTGCCAGCAGCTTAAGTACAGGGGCCTACGAGCAGTACTTC. Here the CDR3 is joined to the reference TRBV5-4 and TRBJ2-7 genes, and the full variable domain is: ETGVTQSPTHLIKTRGQQVTLRCSSQSGHNTVSWYQQALGQGPQFIFQYYREEENGRGNFPPRFSGLQFPNYSSELNVNALELDDSALYLCASSLSTGAYEQYFGPGTRLTVT.